This record looks at one T cell receptor beta chain sequence and its context. This clone has a single count. The clone's antigen remains unknown. The sample holds no much larger clone one base away, and base qualities are not on file. These data belong to a study of T cell responses to AZD1222 COVID-19 vaccine (dated by TCRdb to the early 2020s). Broadly, across the study: A total of just over 230 trial participants underwent TCR sequencing, of whom roughly 210 had received two doses of AZD1222 and 26 had received two doses of the MenACWY control vaccine. Trial participants were enrolled by age into 18-55, 56-69 and 70-plus year subgroups, with around 150, 28 and 57 TCR-sequenced participants respectively.

Study-wide conclusions, independent of this receptor: Only six AZD1222 recipients were SARS-CoV-2 seropositive at baseline, limiting conclusions about previously exposed vaccinees. Nearly half of unique spike-specific TCRs reportedly recognized epitopes outside regions mutated in the B.1.351 and B.1.1.7 variants. A significant rise in spike-specific TCR breadth and depth was observed after two AZD1222 doses relative to day 0 and relative to MenACWY recipients. Because no samples from the day 14 peak response were available, repertoires could be characterized only after the peak T cell response. Participants were mostly white British and included more females than males, and it was suggested by the authors that clonal diversity may have been underestimated. The vaccine-associated CD4 TCRs covered the entire spike protein, and the dominant responses fell in regions 160-218 and 743-854. In the small 56-69-year group, the increase in depth fell short of significance, most likely because of low power.

From the cysteine up to the phenylalanine, the CDR3 has a length of 15 residues. Only the CDR3 portion is preserved as DNA: 45 bases, with reading frame beginning at the first base. Taken from the germline V gene, the CDR1 and CDR2 loops are SGHTA and FQGTGA. Germline trimming: 5 bases from V, 3 bases from J; junction bases outside gene matches: 4. The time point label corresponds to: about 28 days (+/-7) after the second vaccine dose. AZD1222 recipients with second doses at about 4 weeks or about 12 weeks were pooled, because spike-specific TCR depth and breadth did not differ between schedules. Vaccinee samples came from UK trials COV001 and COV002, including a single-blind randomized controlled phase 2/3 trial of AZD1222 (ChAdOx1 nCoV-19) in healthy adults. Trial participant PBMC samples were collected at day 0 and day 28 after the second dose for TCRbeta chain sequencing. The CDR3 regions of human TCRbeta chains were analyzed by immunosequencing. The original methods were these. TCRs in the repertoires were compared against a reference library of SARS-CoV-2-specific TCRs that had been generated with the MIRA antigen-specificity platform. Breadth was defined as the fraction of unique TCRs that were SARS-CoV-2-associated. Depth was defined as the fraction of total T cells that were SARS-CoV-2-associated. Each spike-specific TCR was assigned to its reactive spike region and to a CD4 or CD8 class using the MIRA data. Log10-transformed breadth and depth values were compared by one-way ANOVA with Sidak's multiple comparisons tests. This is the immuneACCESS table as TCRdb keeps it, with only in-frame sequences that have V and J called. A part of the clones is gone; compared with another copy, unresolved V genes explain less than half, and the rest is unexplained. V and J calls plus clone size are reproduced from that table; the DNA served to infer D and trimming. Recorded for this sample are under 150,000 clones; roughly 90% of them occurred a single time. The ten biggest clones cover 1.5% to 2% of the sample.

This TCR derives from an adult who received the AZD1222 COVID-19 vaccine. Material: peripheral blood, obtained 28 days after the second AZD1222 dose. Here the chain combines TRBV7-3 and TRBJ2-1, with 10 junctional bases fitting TRBD1. The CDR3 region reads CASSRQGALYNEQFF. The nucleotide sequence is TGTGCCAGCAGCAGACAGGGGGCGCTCTACAATGAGCAGTTCTTC. When the CDR3 is completed using the reference TRBV7-3 and TRBJ2-1 genes on either side, the full variable domain is GAGVSQTPSNKVTEKGKYVELRCDPISGHTALYWYRQSLGQGPEFLIYFQGTGAADDSGLPNDRFFAVRPEGSVSTLKIQRTERGDSAVYLCASSRQGALYNEQFFGPGTRLTVL.